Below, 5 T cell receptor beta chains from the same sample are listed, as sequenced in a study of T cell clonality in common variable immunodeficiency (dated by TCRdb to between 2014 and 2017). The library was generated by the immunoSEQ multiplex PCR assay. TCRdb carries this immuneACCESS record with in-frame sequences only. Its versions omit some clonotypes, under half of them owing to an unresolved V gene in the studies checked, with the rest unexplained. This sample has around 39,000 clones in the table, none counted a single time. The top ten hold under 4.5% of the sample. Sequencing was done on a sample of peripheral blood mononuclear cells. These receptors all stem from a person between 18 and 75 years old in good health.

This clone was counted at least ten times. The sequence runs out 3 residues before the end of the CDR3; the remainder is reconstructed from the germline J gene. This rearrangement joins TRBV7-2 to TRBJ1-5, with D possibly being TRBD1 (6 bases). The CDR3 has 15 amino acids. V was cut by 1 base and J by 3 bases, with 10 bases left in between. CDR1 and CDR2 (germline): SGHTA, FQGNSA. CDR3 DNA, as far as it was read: TGTGCCAGCAGCTTAGGAGGGACATCCAATCAGCCC. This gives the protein CASSLGGTSNQP. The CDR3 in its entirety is CASSLGGTSNQPQHF.

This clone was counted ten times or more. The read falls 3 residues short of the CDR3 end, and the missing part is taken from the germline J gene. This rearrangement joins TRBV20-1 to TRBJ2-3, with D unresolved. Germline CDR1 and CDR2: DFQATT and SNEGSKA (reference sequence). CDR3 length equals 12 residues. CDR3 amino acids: CSAMRRGETQYF. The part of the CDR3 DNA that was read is TGCAGTGCGATGCGGCGTGGAGAGACG.

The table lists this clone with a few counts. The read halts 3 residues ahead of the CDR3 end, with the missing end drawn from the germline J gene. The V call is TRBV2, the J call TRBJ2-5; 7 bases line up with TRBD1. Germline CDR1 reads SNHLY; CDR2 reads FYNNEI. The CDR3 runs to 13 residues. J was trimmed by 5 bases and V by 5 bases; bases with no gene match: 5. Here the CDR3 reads CASSRQGIETQYF. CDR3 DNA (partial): TGTGCCAGCAGTCGACAGGGTATCGAGACC.

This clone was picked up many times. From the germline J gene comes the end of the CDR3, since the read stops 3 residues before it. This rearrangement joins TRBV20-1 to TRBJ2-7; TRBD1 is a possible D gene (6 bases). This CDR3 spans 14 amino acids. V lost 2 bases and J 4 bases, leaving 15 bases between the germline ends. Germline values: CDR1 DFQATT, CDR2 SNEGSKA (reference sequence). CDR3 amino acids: CSARYRLQGYEQYF. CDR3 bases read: TGCAGTGCTAGATACAGGCTACAGGGTTACGAG.

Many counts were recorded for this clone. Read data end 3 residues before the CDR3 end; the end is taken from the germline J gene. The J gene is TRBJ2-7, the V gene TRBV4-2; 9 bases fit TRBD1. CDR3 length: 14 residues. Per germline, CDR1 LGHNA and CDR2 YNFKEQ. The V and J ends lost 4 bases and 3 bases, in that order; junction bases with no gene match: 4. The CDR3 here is CASSLGQGFYEQYF. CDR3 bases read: TGTGCCAGCAGCCTTGGACAGGGGTTCTACGAG.